The 11 T cell receptor beta chains below all came from one sample that was sequenced in a study of blood T cell repertoires in COVID-19. Generated by immunoSEQ multiplex PCR, the TCRdb table keeps only in-frame clones and is missing some. The sample holds roughly 230,000 clones, 85% to 90% seen once. The sample taken for sequencing was peripheral blood. These receptors were obtained from a woman in her forties who had recovered from COVID-19.

V is TRBV4-3 and J is TRBJ2-1; 7 bases align to TRBD2. The germline gives CDR1 LGHNA, CDR2 YSLEER. The J segment lost 8 bases and the V segment lost 2 bases, leaving 9 bases of the junction unmatched. This CDR3 region has 15 residues. CDR3 nucleotides: TGCGCCAGCAGCCAAACGGGACTACCCTTCGATGAGCAGTTCTTC. The encoded protein is CASSQTGLPFDEQFF.

This clone was recorded once. This sequence joins TRBV7-8 and TRBJ1-2, with a possible D match to TRBD1 (6 bases). CDR1 and CDR2 from the germline V gene are SGHVS and FQNEAQ. V was clipped by 1 base and J by 9 bases, with 12 bases between them. This CDR3 is built from 13 residues. The CDR3 spells CASSLDRGGSYTF. CDR3 nucleotide sequence: TGTGCCAGCAGCTTAGATAGGGGGGGCAGCTACACCTTC.

This clone appeared a single time. This chain links TRBV2 with TRBJ2-7; D unclear. The CDR3 contains 11 residues. Trimming left V 6 bases short and J 6 bases short, with 9 bases between. Germline loops: CDR1 SNHLY, CDR2 FYNNEI. The CDR3 nucleotides read TGTGCCAGCAGGGAACAGATCGAGCAGTACTTC. It translates to CASREQIEQYF.

J is TRBJ1-2 and V is TRBV7-9; 7 nucleotides match TRBD1. V was pared by 5 bases and J by 4 bases, with 7 bases of the junction left unmatched. This CDR3 region has 14 residues. Germline V gene data show CDR1 as SEHNR and CDR2 as FQNEAQ (reference sequence). The CDR3 spells CASSDQGVGYGYTF. DNA for the CDR3: TGTGCCAGCAGCGACCAGGGGGTCGGCTATGGCTACACCTTC.

This chain uses TRBV5-1 with TRBJ2-1; 11 nucleotides line up with TRBD2. Trimming at V came to 5 bases and at J to 4 bases, leaving 2 bases not matched to a gene. CDR1 and CDR2 (germline): SGHRS, YFSETQ. The CDR3 extends over 14 amino acids. CDR3 protein: CASRTSGVYNEQFF. As DNA, the CDR3 is TGCGCCAGCAGGACTAGCGGGGTATACAATGAGCAGTTCTTC.

The chain links TRBV10-3 to TRBJ2-2, with TRBD1 matching over 7 bases. Germline V gene data show CDR1 as ENHRY and CDR2 as SYGVKD. The CDR3 sequence is 14 residues long. The ends lost 7 bases at V and 5 bases at J; junction bases unmatched: 7. For the CDR3, the DNA is TGTGCCATCAAGGGTACAGGGGATACCGGGGAGCTGTTTTTT. This codes for CAIKGTGDTGELFF.

This rearrangement joins TRBV21-1 to TRBJ2-7; no DNA check was done on the table's D call, TRBD1. TRBV21-1 is termed a pseudogene. This CDR3 is built from 20 residues. CDR3 in DNA: TGTGCCAGCAGCAAAGGTGAGGGACAGGCAGAAATTTCCGTCTCCTACGAGCAGTACGTC. Translation gives CASSKGEGQAEISVSYEQYV.

The V gene is TRBV6-6, the J gene TRBJ2-7; 8 nucleotides agree with TRBD2. Looked up from germline, CDR1 is MNHNY and CDR2 is SVGAGI (reference sequence). The CDR3 runs 13 residues. The V and J ends lost 4 bases and 4 bases, in that order; junction bases with no gene match: 3. CDR3 protein: CASSSSGPYEQYV. In DNA form, the CDR3 reads TGTGCCAGCAGTTCTAGCGGGCCTTACGAGCAGTACGTC.

The chain combines TRBV12-3 or TRBV12-4 with TRBJ2-7; maybe TRBD1 (6 bases). V was trimmed by 1 base and J by 3 bases, leaving 7 bases between them. The CDR3 runs 13 residues. As DNA, the CDR3 is TGTGCCAGCAGTTTAGAAGGGGGCTACGAGCAGTACGTC. This codes for CASSLEGGYEQYV.

The chain links TRBV7-9 to TRBJ1-2, with TRBD1 identical over 9 bases. Germline-derived CDR1 and CDR2 are SEHNR and FQNEAQ (reference sequence). The CDR3 has 13 residues. Unmatched junction bases numbered 4, after V lost 5 bases and J lost 6 bases. CDR3 sequence (DNA): TGTGCCAGCAGCCATCGGACAGGGGATGGCTACACCTTC. Protein product: CASSHRTGDGYTF.

The J gene is TRBJ2-7, the V gene TRBV29-1; a possible D gene is TRBD1 (6 bases). This CDR3 has 13 residues. Germline V lookup: CDR1 SQVTM, CDR2 ANQGSEA. Trimming left V 1 base short and J 4 bases short, with 11 bases between. CDR3 nucleotides: TGCAGCGTTGAAGGGACGGGACATTACGAGCAGTACTTC. It translates to CSVEGTGHYEQYF.